This TCR beta chain appears in the sequencing data of a study of T cell repertoires in cytomegalovirus infection. The wider study: Based on public TCR beta signatures, there were indications of CMV infection and of a matching HLA type. Study results and limitations: Frequencies of public TCR beta families were cumulated, and this identified carriers of CMV plus the relevant HLA. It was HLA-C-restricted CMV-specific TCR beta clonotypes that dominated the response ex vivo.

Each CDR3 protein gets one entry after TCRdb re-called the reads with MiXCR. The data show over 300,000 distinct CDR3 sequences, 15% to 20% seen once. This clonotype was observed many times. The antigen remains unidentified. The germline V gene encodes CDR1 SGHTA and CDR2 FQGNSA. V lost 10 bases, J lost 6 bases, and 11 bases stayed unmatched. This CDR3 spans 13 amino acids. The clonotype was recovered from a human donor in good health (CMV status not recorded). Some clones in this sample may be carry-over from other donors' samples. Sequenced: PBMCs. V gene TRBV7-2 combines with J gene TRBJ1-1; 7 bases align to TRBD1. In DNA form, the CDR3 reads TGTGCCATGCAGGACAGGACCGGGGCTGAAGCTTTCTTT. Amino acids: CAMQDRTGAEAFF.